The clone carrying this TCR beta chain was recorded a few times. The total RNA that was extracted per sample amounted to at least 6 micrograms. V shed 3 bases and J 7 bases; nucleotides not matched to a gene: 8. The CDR3 is 13 amino acids. Germline V CDR1 and CDR2: DFQATT, SNEGSKA (reference sequence). The data are from a study of blood T cells in healthy people across ages. A second PCR, run for about 6 to 11 cycles, used a sample-barcoded 5' primer plus a J-beta primer mix. TCRdb recomputed calls from the 5' RACE reads with MiXCR, one row per CDR3 protein. The data show over 750,000 distinct CDR3 sequences, with 25% seen just once and under 10% held by the top ten. These data were also filed under a second study, of T cells of mothers and their children.

The clonotype originates from a boy under 18 in good health. Input material: blood. The chain joins TRBV20-1 to TRBJ2-7, with TRBD2 matching over 8 bases. The CDR3 DNA follows: TGCAGTGCTAGTTTACTAGCGGCCCGGGAGCAGTACTTC. Protein: CSASLLAAREQYF.